This paragraph reports one T cell receptor beta chain. This CDR3 is 16 amino acids long. V was clipped by 6 bases and J by 9 bases; unmatched bases: 15. Looked up from germline, CDR1 is MDHEN and CDR2 is SYDVKM. The CD8 memory sample joined CD45RO+ cells and CCR7-negative CD45RA+ cells. The data stem from a study of shared clonotypes between healthy human individuals. Study-level background: Per donor, CD8 memory used one plate, CD8 naive used two, CD4 memory used three and CD4 naive used three.

Original data processing: ImmunoSEQ only sent back junction sequences with no quality scores, so filtering was done differently. Sequencing was performed with immunoSEQ multiplex PCR; in TCRdb, only in-frame clones are kept and a portion is missing. That table is the source of V, J and clone size, and D and trimming were worked out from the DNA. The sample has about 110,000 clones, about 70% seen once; the top ten hold around 26%. The chain uses TRBV28 and TRBJ2-5; 11 bases align to TRBD2. The specimen sequenced was memory CD8+ T cells sorted from blood. Noted subset: CD45RO+ cells pooled with CCR7-negative TemRA cells. This clonotype originated in a woman aged 25-40 years in good health. The CDR3 protein is CASSHGLAGLQKAQYF. CDR3 nucleotide sequence: TGTGCCAGCAGCCACGGACTAGCGGGCCTTCAAAAGGCCCAGTACTTC.